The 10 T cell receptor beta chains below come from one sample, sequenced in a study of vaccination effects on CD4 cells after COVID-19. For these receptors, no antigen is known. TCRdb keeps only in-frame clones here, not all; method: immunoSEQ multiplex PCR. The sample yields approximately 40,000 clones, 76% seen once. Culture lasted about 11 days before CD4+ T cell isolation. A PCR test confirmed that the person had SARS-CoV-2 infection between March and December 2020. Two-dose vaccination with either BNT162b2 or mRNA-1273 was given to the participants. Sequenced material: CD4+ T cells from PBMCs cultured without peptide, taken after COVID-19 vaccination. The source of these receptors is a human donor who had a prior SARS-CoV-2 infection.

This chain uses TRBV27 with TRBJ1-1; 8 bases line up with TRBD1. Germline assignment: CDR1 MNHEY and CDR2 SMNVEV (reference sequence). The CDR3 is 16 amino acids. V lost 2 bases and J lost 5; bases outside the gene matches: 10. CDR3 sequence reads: CASSLGRQGAGTEAFF. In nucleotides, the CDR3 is TGTGCCAGCAGTTTAGGGAGGCAGGGGGCAGGGACTGAAGCTTTCTTT.

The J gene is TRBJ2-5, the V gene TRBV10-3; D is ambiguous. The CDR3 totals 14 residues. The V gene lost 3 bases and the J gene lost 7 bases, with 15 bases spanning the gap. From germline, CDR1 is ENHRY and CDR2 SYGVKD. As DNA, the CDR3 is TGTGCCATCAGTGATAATGCGATAACGTCGACCCAGTACTTC. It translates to CAISDNAITSTQYF.

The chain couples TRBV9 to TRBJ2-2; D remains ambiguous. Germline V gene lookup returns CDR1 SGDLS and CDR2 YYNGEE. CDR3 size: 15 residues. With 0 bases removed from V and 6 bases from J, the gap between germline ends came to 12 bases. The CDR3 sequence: CASSVAWVSPGELFF. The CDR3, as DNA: TGTGCCAGCAGCGTAGCTTGGGTTTCTCCCGGGGAGCTGTTTTTT.

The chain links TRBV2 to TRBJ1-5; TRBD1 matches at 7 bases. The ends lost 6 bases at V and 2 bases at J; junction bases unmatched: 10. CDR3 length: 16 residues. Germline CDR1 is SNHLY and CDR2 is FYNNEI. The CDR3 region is CASRESGGMGNQPQHF. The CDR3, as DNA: TGTGCCAGCAGGGAGTCAGGGGGGATGGGCAATCAGCCCCAGCATTTT.

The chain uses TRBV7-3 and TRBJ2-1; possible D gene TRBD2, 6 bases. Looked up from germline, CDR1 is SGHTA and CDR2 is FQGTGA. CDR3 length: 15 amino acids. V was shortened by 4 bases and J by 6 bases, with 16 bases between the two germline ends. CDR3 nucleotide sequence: TGTGCCAGCAGCTCCGGGACTCTGCCGGGCAATGAGCAGTTCTTC. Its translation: CASSSGTLPGNEQFF.

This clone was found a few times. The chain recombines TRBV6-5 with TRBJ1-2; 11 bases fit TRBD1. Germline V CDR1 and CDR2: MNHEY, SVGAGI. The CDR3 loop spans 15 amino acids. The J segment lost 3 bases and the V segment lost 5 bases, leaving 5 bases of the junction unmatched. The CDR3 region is CASSPRTGGDYGYTF. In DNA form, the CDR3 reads TGTGCCAGCAGTCCCAGGACAGGGGGCGACTATGGCTACACCTTC.

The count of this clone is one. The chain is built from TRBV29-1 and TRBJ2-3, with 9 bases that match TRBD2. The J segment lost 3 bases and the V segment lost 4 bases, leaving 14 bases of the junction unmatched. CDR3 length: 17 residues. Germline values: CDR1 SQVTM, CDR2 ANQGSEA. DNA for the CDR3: TGCAGCGTTGCATCCTTAGCGGGAGTACGGTTGACAGATACGCAGTATTTT. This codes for CSVASLAGVRLTDTQYF.

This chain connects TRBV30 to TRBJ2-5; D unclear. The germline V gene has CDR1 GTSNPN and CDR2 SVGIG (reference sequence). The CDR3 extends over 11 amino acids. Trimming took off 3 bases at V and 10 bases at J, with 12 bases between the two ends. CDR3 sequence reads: CAWSEDVRQYF. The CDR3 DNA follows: TGTGCCTGGAGCGAGGATGTTCGCCAGTACTTC.

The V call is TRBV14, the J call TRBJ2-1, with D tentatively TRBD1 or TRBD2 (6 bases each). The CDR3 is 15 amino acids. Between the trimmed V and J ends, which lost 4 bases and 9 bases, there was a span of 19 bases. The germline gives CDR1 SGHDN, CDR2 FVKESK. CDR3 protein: CASSPSLGGLSEQFF. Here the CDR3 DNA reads TGTGCCAGCAGCCCTTCTCTTGGGGGGCTGAGTGAGCAGTTCTTC.

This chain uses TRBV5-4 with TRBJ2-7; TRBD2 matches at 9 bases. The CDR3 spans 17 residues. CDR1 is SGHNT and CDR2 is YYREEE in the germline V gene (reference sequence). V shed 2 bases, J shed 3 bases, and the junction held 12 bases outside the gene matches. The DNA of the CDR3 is TGTGCCAGCAGCTTAAAAGGTACTAGCGGGTCCTACTACGAGCAGTACTTC. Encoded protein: CASSLKGTSGSYYEQYF.